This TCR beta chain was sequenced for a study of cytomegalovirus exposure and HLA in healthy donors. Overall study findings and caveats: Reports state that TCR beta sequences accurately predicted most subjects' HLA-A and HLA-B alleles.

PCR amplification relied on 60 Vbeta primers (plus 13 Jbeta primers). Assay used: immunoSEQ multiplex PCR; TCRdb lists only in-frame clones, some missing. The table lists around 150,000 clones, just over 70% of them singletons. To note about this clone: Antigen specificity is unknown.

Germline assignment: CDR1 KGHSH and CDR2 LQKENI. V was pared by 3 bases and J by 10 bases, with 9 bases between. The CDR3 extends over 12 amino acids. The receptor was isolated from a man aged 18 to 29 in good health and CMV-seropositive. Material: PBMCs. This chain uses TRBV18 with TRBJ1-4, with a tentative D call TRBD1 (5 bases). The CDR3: CASSPQGRKLFF. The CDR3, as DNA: TGTGCCAGCTCACCCCAGGGTAGAAAACTGTTTTTT.